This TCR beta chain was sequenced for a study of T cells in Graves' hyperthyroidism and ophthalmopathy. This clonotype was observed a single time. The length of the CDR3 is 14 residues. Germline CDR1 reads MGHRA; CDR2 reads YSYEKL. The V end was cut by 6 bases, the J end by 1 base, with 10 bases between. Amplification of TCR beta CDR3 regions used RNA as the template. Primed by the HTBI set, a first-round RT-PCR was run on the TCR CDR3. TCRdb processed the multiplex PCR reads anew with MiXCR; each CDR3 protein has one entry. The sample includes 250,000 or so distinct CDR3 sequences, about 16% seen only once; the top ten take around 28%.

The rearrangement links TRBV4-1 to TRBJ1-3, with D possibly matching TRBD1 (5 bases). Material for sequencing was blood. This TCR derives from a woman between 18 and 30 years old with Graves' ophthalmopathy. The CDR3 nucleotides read TGCGCCAGCAGAGGTGGGACTTCTGGAAACACCATATATTTT. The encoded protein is CASRGGTSGNTIYF.